Following are 16 T cell receptor beta chains from one sample sequenced in a study of blood T cell repertoires in COVID-19. Only in-frame clones appear in the TCRdb table, and some are missing; sequencing was by immunoSEQ multiplex PCR. This table holds approximately 450,000 clones, over 75% found once. The source material was PBMCs or T cells enriched from blood (not recorded which). These receptor sequences come from a man aged 25 to 40 who had recovered from COVID-19.

The chain combines TRBV5-4 with TRBJ2-1; D might be TRBD1 (5 bases). CDR1 is SGHNT, CDR2 YYREEE, per germline (reference sequence). This CDR3 is 15 amino acids long. V was pared by 6 bases and J by 0 bases, with 13 bases between. The CDR3 loop is CASNPRASSYNEQFF. CDR3 nucleotide sequence: TGTGCCAGCAACCCCAGGGCCAGCTCCTACAATGAGCAGTTCTTC.

This clone was seen once. The chain combines TRBV7-3 with TRBJ2-3, with 8 bases lining up with TRBD2. CDR1 and CDR2 (germline): SGHTA, FQGTGA. The CDR3 contains 15 residues. The V segment lost 4 bases and the J segment 1 base; nucleotides outside the gene matches: 4. The DNA of the CDR3 is TGTGCCAGCAGCTCAGCTAGCGGGCGCACAGATACGCAGTATTTT. Its protein product is CASSSASGRTDTQYF.

The chain links TRBV10-1 to TRBJ2-1, with TRBD2 identical over 13 bases. CDR1 WNHNN and CDR2 SYGVQD come from the germline V gene (reference sequence). This CDR3 region has 15 residues. Trimming cost V 6 bases and J 9 bases; bases outside gene matches: 8. CDR3 in amino acids: CASSPGLAGESEQFF. The CDR3 DNA reads TGCGCCAGCAGCCCCGGACTAGCGGGAGAGAGTGAGCAGTTCTTC.

The V call is TRBV3-1 (or the pseudogene TRBV3-2), the J call TRBJ2-5; D might be TRBD1 (6 bases). Trimming left V 4 bases short and J 5 bases short, with 11 bases between. This CDR3 has 13 residues. Germline values: CDR1 LGHDT, CDR2 YNNKEL (reference sequence). CDR3: CASSLQGAETQYF. CDR3 nucleotide sequence: TGTGCCAGCAGCCTACAGGGAGCTGAGACCCAGTACTTC.

This sequence joins TRBV3-1 (or the pseudogene TRBV3-2) and TRBJ1-3; possibly TRBD1 for D (5 bases). The CDR3 sequence is 15 residues long. Trimming cost V 0 bases and J 2 bases, with 8 bases left between them. From germline, CDR1 is LGHDT and CDR2 YNNKEL (reference sequence). CDR3 protein: CASSQDWGAGNTIYF. The CDR3 nucleotides are TGTGCCAGCAGCCAAGATTGGGGGGCTGGAAACACCATATATTTT.

This rearrangement joins TRBV27 to TRBJ2-1, with TRBD2 matching over 10 bases. V trimming: 5 bases; J trimming: 10 bases; junction bases outside the gene matches: 8. CDR1 MNHEY and CDR2 SMNVEV come from the germline V gene (reference sequence). CDR3 length: 14 amino acids. In DNA, the CDR3 is TGTGCCAGCAGTCCAACGTTACTAGCGGGAGAGCAGTTCTTC. It codes for CASSPTLLAGEQFF.

The chain recombines TRBV18 with TRBJ1-6; maybe TRBD1 (6 bases). Germline assignment: CDR1 KGHSH and CDR2 LQKENI. Trimming cost V 5 bases and J 7 bases, with 15 bases left between them. There are 15 residues in the CDR3. The CDR3: CASSAKTGGNSPLHF. CDR3 sequence (DNA): TGTGCCAGCTCAGCTAAGACAGGTGGAAATTCACCCCTCCACTTT.

This clone was observed once. The V call is TRBV12-5, the J call TRBJ2-3; the match to TRBD1 covers 8 bases. The CDR3 contains 17 residues. J lost 3 bases, V lost 7 bases, and 15 bases had no gene match. Looked up from germline, CDR1 is LGHNT and CDR2 is FRNRAP. CDR3 nucleotide sequence: TGTGCTAGTGCCCAACCTGATAAGGACAGGGTGACAGATACGCAGTATTTT. It codes for CASAQPDKDRVTDTQYF.

The chain recombines TRBV27 with TRBJ1-5, with D perhaps matching TRBD1 (5 bases). This CDR3 comprises 15 residues. Germline-derived CDR1 and CDR2 are MNHEY and SMNVEV (reference sequence). The V gene lost 6 bases and the J gene lost 0 bases, with 12 bases spanning the gap. The CDR3 DNA reads TGTGCCAGCAGGGCGGGACGTTATAGCAATCAGCCCCAGCATTTT. Its translation: CASRAGRYSNQPQHF.

The CDR3: CASSSEGQAPYGYTF. CDR3 DNA: TGTGCCAGTAGTTCCGAAGGACAGGCGCCGTATGGCTACACCTTC. The chain recombines TRBV19 with TRBJ1-2, with 7 bases fitting TRBD1. From germline, CDR1 is LNHDA and CDR2 SQIVND (reference sequence). The CDR3 extends over 15 amino acids. The V and J ends lost 5 bases and 5 bases, in that order; junction bases with no gene match: 11.

The V gene is TRBV11-3, the J gene TRBJ2-2; TRBD2 agrees at 7 bases. The germline V gene encodes CDR1 SGHNT and CDR2 YENEEA. J gave up 0 bases and V 4 bases, and 11 bases lay outside the gene matches. There are 18 residues in the CDR3. The CDR3 nucleotides read TGTGCCAGCAGCTCAACTCTATTGGGGGGGACGAACACCGGGGAGCTGTTTTTT. It yields the protein CASSSTLLGGTNTGELFF. The full variable domain, its missing parts supplied by reference TRBV11-3 and TRBJ2-2, is EAGVVQSPRYKIIEKKQPVAFWCNPISGHNTLYWYLQNLGQGPELLIRYENEEAVDDSQLPKDRFSAERLKGVDSTLKIQPAELGDSAVYLCASSSTLLGGTNTGELFFGEGSRLTVL.

J is TRBJ1-2 and V is TRBV20-1; 8 bases agree with TRBD1. V lost 6 bases, J lost 4 bases, and 1 base stayed unmatched. This CDR3 has 11 amino acids. CDR1 is DFQATT, CDR2 SNEGSKA, per germline (reference sequence). The CDR3 bases are TGCAGTGCAACAGGGGGCTATGGCTACACCTTC. Amino acid sequence: CSATGGYGYTF.

This chain joins TRBV6-5 and TRBJ1-2, with TRBD1 identical over 8 bases. V gave up 8 bases and J gave up 8 bases; unmatched junction bases: 10. The CDR3 totals 13 residues. Germline CDR1 reads MNHEY; CDR2 reads SVGAGI. This chain's CDR3 is CASRPGQERGYTF. CDR3 bases: TGTGCCAGCCGCCCGGGACAGGAACGGGGCTACACCTTC.

The chain is built from TRBV6-4 and TRBJ2-6; no clear D. The CDR3 is made up of 15 amino acids. V lost 5 bases to trimming and J lost 1 base, with 9 bases between them. Germline V gives CDR1 MRHNA, CDR2 SNTAGT. DNA for the CDR3: TGTGCCAGCAGTCCAAACTGGTCTGGGGCCAACGTCCTGACTTTC. Residues: CASSPNWSGANVLTF.

This chain uses TRBV21-1 with TRBJ2-2; TRBD2 reflects the table's D call only, with no check against the DNA. TRBV21-1 is a documented pseudogene. This CDR3 has 16 amino acids. The chain's CDR3 is CASSNRAAANTGELFF. The CDR3, as DNA: TGTGCCAGCAGCAATCGGGCAGCGGCGAACACCGGGGAGCTGTTTTTT.

The gene calls are TRBV19 and TRBJ2-1, with TRBD2 matching 9 bases. Germline loops: CDR1 LNHDA, CDR2 SQIVND (reference sequence). The CDR3 sequence is 15 residues long. J was trimmed by 9 bases and V by 10 bases; bases with no gene match: 16. CDR3 region: CATDLTSGLSGEQFF. CDR3 bases: TGTGCCACCGATCTGACTAGCGGCCTATCTGGTGAGCAGTTCTTC.